Listed below are T cell receptor beta chains from one sample, sequenced in a study of PD-L1 blockade in urothelial cancer. Assay used: immunoSEQ multiplex PCR; TCRdb lists only in-frame clones, some missing. This sample has 86,000 or so clones, with over 65% found just once. The material sequenced was PBMCs, taken around atezolizumab (anti-PD-L1) treatment. These receptors were collected from a man aged 60 to 69 with urothelial cancer. CDR3s include the opening cysteine and the closing phenylalanine or tryptophan. Fields, in order: V gene, clone size, D gene, CDR3 length, J gene, CDR3 DNA, CDR3 protein. The D gene is left open where the match is weak. Not every row has a clone size; where given, it reads once, few, many or a size class.

v_gene: TRBV7-3; abundance: -; d_gene: -; len: 15; j_gene: TRBJ1-2; CDR3nt: TGTGCCAGCAGACAAGGGGCAGGGGACAACTATGGCTACACCTTC; CDR3aa: CASRQGAGDNYGYTF
v_gene: TRBV11-3; abundance: -; d_gene: TRBD2; len: 15; j_gene: TRBJ2-1; CDR3nt: TGTGCCAGCAGCTTAGATGGAGCGGGAGACGCTGAGCAGTTCTTC; CDR3aa: CASSLDGAGDAEQFF
v_gene: TRBV15; abundance: -; d_gene: TRBD1; len: 17; j_gene: TRBJ1-4; CDR3nt: TGTGCCACCAGCAGGGGACAGGGGGCAAGGTCTAATGAAAAACTGTTTTTT; CDR3aa: CATSRGQGARSNEKLFF
v_gene: TRBV27; abundance: -; d_gene: -; len: 13; j_gene: TRBJ1-2; CDR3nt: TGTGCCAGCAGTTTGGCAGGGGCTGTTGGCTACACCTTC; CDR3aa: CASSLAGAVGYTF
v_gene: TRBV4-1; abundance: -; d_gene: -; len: 17; j_gene: TRBJ1-6; CDR3nt: TGCGCCAGCAGCCAAGAAGTTTCTAGGATAGTAAATTCACCCCTCCACTTT; CDR3aa: CASSQEVSRIVNSPLHF
v_gene: TRBV13; abundance: -; d_gene: TRBD1; len: 14; j_gene: TRBJ2-7; CDR3nt: TGTGCCAGCAGCTCCCGACAGGGCTCCTACGAGCAGTACTTC; CDR3aa: CASSSRQGSYEQYF
v_gene: TRBV5-5; abundance: -; d_gene: -; len: 13; j_gene: TRBJ2-3; CDR3nt: TGTGCCAGCAGCTTCGGGAGCACAGATACGCAGTATTTT; CDR3aa: CASSFGSTDTQYF
v_gene: TRBV12-5; abundance: -; d_gene: TRBD1; len: 15; j_gene: TRBJ2-5; CDR3nt: TGTGCTAGTGGTTTGGATCGACAGGGGTTAGAGACCCAGTACTTC; CDR3aa: CASGLDRQGLETQYF
v_gene: TRBV13; abundance: -; d_gene: TRBD1; len: 15; j_gene: TRBJ1-5; CDR3nt: TGTGCCAGCAGCCTGGGACAGTCGGTCGGTCAGCCCCAGCATTTT; CDR3aa: CASSLGQSVGQPQHF
v_gene: TRBV5-5; abundance: -; d_gene: -; len: 13; j_gene: TRBJ2-1; CDR3nt: TGTGCCAGCAGCTTGGACCGCCAGGATGAGCAGTTCTTC; CDR3aa: CASSLDRQDEQFF
v_gene: TRBV4-2; abundance: -; d_gene: -; len: 14; j_gene: TRBJ1-2; CDR3nt: TGTGCCAGCAGCCAAGGAACAGACCGCTATGGCTACACCTTC; CDR3aa: CASSQGTDRYGYTF
v_gene: TRBV19; abundance: -; d_gene: -; len: 15; j_gene: TRBJ2-2; CDR3nt: TGTGCCAGTAGTATAGGACGACTAGGCACCGGGGAGCTGTTTTTT; CDR3aa: CASSIGRLGTGELFF
v_gene: TRBV7-2; abundance: once; d_gene: TRBD1; len: 15; j_gene: TRBJ1-2; CDR3nt: TGTGCCAGCAGCGGCGGGACAGGGGTTCGCTGGGGCTACACCTTC; CDR3aa: CASSGGTGVRWGYTF
v_gene: TRBV28; abundance: -; d_gene: -; len: 14; j_gene: TRBJ2-7; CDR3nt: TGTGCCATCCCGGCAGGGCGCGGTTCCTACGAGCAGTACTTC; CDR3aa: CAIPAGRGSYEQYF
v_gene: TRBV5-5; abundance: -; d_gene: TRBD1; len: 14; j_gene: TRBJ1-2; CDR3nt: TGTGCCAGCAGCTTGGGGGGACAGAGCTATGGCTACACCTTC; CDR3aa: CASSLGGQSYGYTF
v_gene: TRBV28; abundance: -; d_gene: TRBD2; len: 15; j_gene: TRBJ2-4; CDR3nt: TGTGCCAGCAGTTTTACGACTAGCGGCCAAGACATTCAGTACTTC; CDR3aa: CASSFTTSGQDIQYF
v_gene: TRBV7-9; abundance: few; d_gene: -; len: 14; j_gene: TRBJ1-1; CDR3nt: TGTGCCAGCAGCCTGGGGGGAGAGAACACTGAAGCTTTCTTT; CDR3aa: CASSLGGENTEAFF
v_gene: TRBV10-2; abundance: -; d_gene: TRBD1; len: 14; j_gene: TRBJ1-1; CDR3nt: TGCGCCAGCAGTGTCACAGGGGGGAACACTGAAGCTTTCTTT; CDR3aa: CASSVTGGNTEAFF
v_gene: TRBV7-8; abundance: -; d_gene: TRBD2; len: 16; j_gene: TRBJ2-1; CDR3nt: TGTGCCAGCAGCAGGGGTAGCGGGGGGGTATACAATGAGCAGTTCTTC; CDR3aa: CASSRGSGGVYNEQFF
v_gene: TRBV28; abundance: -; d_gene: -; len: 14; j_gene: TRBJ1-1; CDR3nt: TGTGCCAGCTGGGCATCCTTTAGGGGCACTGAAGCTTTCTTT; CDR3aa: CASWASFRGTEAFF
v_gene: TRBV6-5; abundance: -; d_gene: -; len: 15; j_gene: TRBJ1-5; CDR3nt: TGTGCCAGCAGTCGAAACCCCCAGGGGTCCCAGCCCCAGCATTTT; CDR3aa: CASSRNPQGSQPQHF
v_gene: TRBV6-5; abundance: few; d_gene: -; len: 15; j_gene: TRBJ2-2; CDR3nt: TGTGCCAGCAGAAGTAGAGGGTTCGGCACCGGGGAGCTGTTTTTT; CDR3aa: CASRSRGFGTGELFF
v_gene: TRBV14; abundance: -; d_gene: TRBD1; len: 16; j_gene: TRBJ2-7; CDR3nt: TGTGCCAGCAGCCAAGTGAGACAGGGTGGGAAGTACGAGCAGTACTTC; CDR3aa: CASSQVRQGGKYEQYF
v_gene: TRBV7-2; abundance: -; d_gene: TRBD2; len: 15; j_gene: TRBJ2-7; CDR3nt: TGTGCCAGCAGCTTAGCGGGAGGGCCGTCCTACGAGCAGTACTTC; CDR3aa: CASSLAGGPSYEQYF
v_gene: TRBV2; abundance: -; d_gene: -; len: 16; j_gene: TRBJ1-4; CDR3nt: TGTGCCAGCTCTCCGGGCAGGGTTGCAACTAATGAAAAACTGTTTTTT; CDR3aa: CASSPGRVATNEKLFF
v_gene: TRBV29-1; abundance: -; d_gene: -; len: 13; j_gene: TRBJ2-5; CDR3nt: TGCAGCGTTGAAGAGGGGGGGCGGGAGACCCAGTACTTC; CDR3aa: CSVEEGGRETQYF
v_gene: TRBV5-6; abundance: -; d_gene: -; len: 14; j_gene: TRBJ2-5; CDR3nt: TGTGCCAGCAGCTTGGTGTCCGCGAAAGAGACCCAGTACTTC; CDR3aa: CASSLVSAKETQYF
v_gene: TRBV13; abundance: -; d_gene: TRBD1; len: 15; j_gene: TRBJ1-5; CDR3nt: TGTGCCAGCAGCCTAGGACAGGGGGCAGGGCAGCCCCAGCATTTT; CDR3aa: CASSLGQGAGQPQHF
v_gene: TRBV28; abundance: -; d_gene: -; len: 16; j_gene: TRBJ1-3; CDR3nt: TGTGCCAGCAGCCCCGCTCGGCAGGCGAGGGGGAACACCATATATTTT; CDR3aa: CASSPARQARGNTIYF
v_gene: TRBV4-2; abundance: -; d_gene: TRBD1; len: 16; j_gene: TRBJ1-5; CDR3nt: TGTGCCAGCAGCCAGGACGGACAGGTACCTTATCAGCCCCAGCATTTT; CDR3aa: CASSQDGQVPYQPQHF
v_gene: TRBV4-1; abundance: -; d_gene: -; len: 14; j_gene: TRBJ2-7; CDR3nt: TGCGCCAGCAGCCAAGGCCGGGGGAGGTACGAGCAGTACTTC; CDR3aa: CASSQGRGRYEQYF
v_gene: TRBV5-1; abundance: -; d_gene: TRBD2; len: 16; j_gene: TRBJ2-3; CDR3nt: TGCGCCAGCAGCTTGGCTAGCGGGGGGCGCACAGATACGCAGTATTTT; CDR3aa: CASSLASGGRTDTQYF
v_gene: TRBV10-3; abundance: few; d_gene: TRBD1; len: 12; j_gene: TRBJ1-2; CDR3nt: TGTGCCATCACAGGGGGTAACTATGGCTACACCTTC; CDR3aa: CAITGGNYGYTF